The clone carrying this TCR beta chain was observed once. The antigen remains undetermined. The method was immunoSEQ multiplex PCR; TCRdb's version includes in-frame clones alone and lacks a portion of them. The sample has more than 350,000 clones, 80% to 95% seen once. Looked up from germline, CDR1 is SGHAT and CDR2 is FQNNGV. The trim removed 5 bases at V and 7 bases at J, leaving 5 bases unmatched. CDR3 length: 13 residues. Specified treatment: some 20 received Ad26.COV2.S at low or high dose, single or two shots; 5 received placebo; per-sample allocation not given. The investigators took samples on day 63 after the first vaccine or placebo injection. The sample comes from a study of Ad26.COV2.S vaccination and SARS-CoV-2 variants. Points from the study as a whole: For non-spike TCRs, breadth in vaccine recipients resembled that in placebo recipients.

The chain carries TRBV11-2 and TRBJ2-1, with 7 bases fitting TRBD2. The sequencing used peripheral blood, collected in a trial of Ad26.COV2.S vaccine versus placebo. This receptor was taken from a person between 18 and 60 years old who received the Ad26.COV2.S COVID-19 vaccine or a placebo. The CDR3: CASSATSANEQFF. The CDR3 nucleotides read TGTGCCAGCAGCGCTACTAGCGCGAATGAGCAGTTCTTC.